This T cell receptor beta chain was documented in a study of OX40 agonist ivuxolimab in advanced cancers. Across the study: Patients got intravenous ivuxolimab at 0.01 to 10 mg/kg every 2 weeks. Cohort: about 80% men, mean age 60, aged about 20 to 80. Findings and caveats of the study: Among the least clonally expanded were partial responders at 0.1-3.0 mg/kg.

Measured with immunoSEQ multiplex PCR; TCRdb has only the in-frame clones, and not every one. The sample holds more than 55,000 clones; about 89% are singletons and the top ten take more than 3.5%. Trimming took off 5 bases at V and 5 bases at J, with 24 bases between the two ends. The CDR3 has 17 amino acids. Germline CDR1 and CDR2: KGHSH and LQKENI. A remark on this clone: What it recognizes is unknown.

The sequence came from an adult with an advanced solid tumor such as melanoma, head and neck, liver or kidney cancer. Specimen: CD4+ or CD8+ T cells sorted from blood, collected in a trial of the OX40 agonist ivuxolimab. This chain uses TRBV18 with TRBJ1-2, with D perhaps TRBD1 (6 bases). CDR3 sequence reads: CASSEKTRGQQNYGYTF. In DNA, the CDR3 is TGTGCCAGCTCAGAAAAAACCCGCGGACAGCAGAATTATGGCTACACCTTC.